This passage covers 29 T cell receptor beta chains from one sample sequenced in a study of blood T cell repertoires in COVID-19. Sequencing used immunoSEQ multiplex PCR; TCRdb keeps in-frame clones, though not all of them. The sample consists of about 160,000 clones, roughly 79% of them appearing once. Sequencing was carried out using peripheral blood. The receptors here all came from a woman of 80 years or more with acute or convalescent COVID-19.

The V call is TRBV19, the J call TRBJ1-1; TRBD1 matches at 9 bases. The germline gives CDR1 LNHDA, CDR2 SQIVND (reference sequence). The CDR3 consists of 16 residues. V was pared by 3 bases and J by 2 bases, with 7 bases of the junction left unmatched. The CDR3 DNA sequence: TGTGCCAGTAGTATCCACCGGGACAGGGATAACACTGAAGCTTTCTTT. This gives the protein CASSIHRDRDNTEAFF.

This chain uses TRBV6-5 with TRBJ2-1, with 14 bases identical to TRBD2. CDR1 MNHEY and CDR2 SVGAGI come from the germline V gene. Unmatched junction bases numbered 1, after V lost 5 bases and J lost 4 bases. The CDR3 runs 15 residues. The CDR3 sequence is CASSRTSGRYNEQFF. The DNA for the CDR3 is TGTGCCAGCAGTCGGACTAGCGGGAGGTACAATGAGCAGTTCTTC.

Concerning this clone: The same CDR3 is also encoded by other DNA sequences in this sample. The chain has TRBV5-6 and TRBJ1-1; the D is unclear. The CDR3 is made up of 14 amino acids. Germline CDR1 reads SGHDT; CDR2 reads YYEEEE. V lost 0 bases and J lost 4, with 10 bases in between. CDR3 residues: CASSLVPTGTEAFF. In DNA form, the CDR3 reads TGTGCCAGCAGCTTGGTTCCGACTGGCACTGAAGCTTTCTTT.

The chain links TRBV27 to TRBJ1-5, with D perhaps matching TRBD1 (6 bases). V gave up 8 bases and J gave up 5 bases, with 16 bases separating them. Germline V CDR1 and CDR2: MNHEY, SMNVEV (reference sequence). This CDR3 comprises 14 residues. The CDR3 region is CASSYGGADQPQHF. Written as DNA, the CDR3 is TGTGCCAGCTCCTATGGGGGGGCTGATCAGCCCCAGCATTTT.

This clone was seen only once. The genes are TRBV5-1 and TRBJ1-4, with 11 bases lining up with TRBD1. With 0 bases clipped from V and 6 bases from J, the junction kept 7 bases outside the gene matches. Germline V gene lookup returns CDR1 SGHRS and CDR2 YFSETQ. CDR3 length equals 17 residues. In DNA, the CDR3 is TGCGCCAGCAGCTTGGGGGACAGGGGGTTGGTGTATGAAAAACTGTTTTTT. This codes for CASSLGDRGLVYEKLFF.

The chain uses TRBV30 and TRBJ2-7, with D tentatively TRBD2 (6 bases). Trimming shortened V by 4 bases and J by 0 bases, and 16 bases separated the two germline ends. CDR1 and CDR2 (germline): GTSNPN, SVGIG (reference sequence). The CDR3 length is 15 residues. The CDR3 DNA reads as TGTGCCTGGACACCGGGACTGGGAGGCTCCTACGAGCAGTACTTC. It translates to CAWTPGLGGSYEQYF.

This chain joins TRBV2 and TRBJ1-5; D not resolved. The V gene lost 6 bases and the J gene lost 7 bases, with 10 bases spanning the gap. This CDR3 has 12 residues. Germline CDR1 and CDR2: SNHLY and FYNNEI. CDR3 DNA sequence: TGTGCCAGCAGGGACCCGGGGCAGCCCCAGCATTTT. Translation gives CASRDPGQPQHF.

This rearrangement joins TRBV19 to TRBJ2-1; TRBD1 might be the D (6 bases). Trimming stripped 5 bases from V and 10 bases from J, with 15 bases between. Germline assignment: CDR1 LNHDA and CDR2 SQIVND (reference sequence). The CDR3 is 13 amino acids. CDR3 protein: CASSATGNGEQFF. Written as DNA, the CDR3 is TGTGCCAGTAGTGCCACAGGGAATGGCGAGCAGTTCTTC.

The chain joins TRBV6-5 to TRBJ1-1, with D possibly matching TRBD1 (5 bases). V lost 10 bases and J lost 3, with 15 bases in between. CDR1 is MNHEY, CDR2 SVGAGI, per germline. The CDR3 covers 13 residues. This CDR3 is CATLWGGDTEAFF. The CDR3 nucleotides are TGTGCCACCCTCTGGGGGGGAGACACTGAAGCTTTCTTT.

The rearrangement links TRBV4-1 to TRBJ2-1; TRBD1 matches 11 bases. Germline assignment: CDR1 MGHRA and CDR2 YSYEKL. J lost 7 bases, V lost 3 bases, and 8 bases had no gene match. CDR3 length: 16 amino acids. CDR3 DNA: TGCGCCAGCAGCCACGCCAGGGGACAGGGGGGGAATGAGCAGTTCTTC. It is translated as CASSHARGQGGNEQFF.

This chain links TRBV19 with TRBJ2-1; TRBD2 matches 12 bases. The germline V gene encodes CDR1 LNHDA and CDR2 SQIVND (reference sequence). The V segment lost 4 bases and the J segment 7 bases; nucleotides outside the gene matches: 2. The CDR3 has 14 amino acids. CDR3 sequence (DNA): TGTGCCAGTAGTACTACTAGCGGGAGGAATGAGCAGTTCTTC. Translation gives CASSTTSGRNEQFF.

The V gene is TRBV2, the J gene TRBJ1-1; the D is unclear. The CDR3 runs 13 residues. CDR1 and CDR2 (germline): SNHLY, FYNNEI. Trimming took 8 bases from V and 1 from J, leaving 11 bases between them. CDR3: CASFITSNTEAFF. DNA for the CDR3: TGTGCCAGCTTCATAACATCGAACACTGAAGCTTTCTTT.

The chain uses TRBV18 and TRBJ2-1; 9 bases are shared with TRBD2. This CDR3 spans 16 amino acids. V lost 3 bases and J lost 5; bases outside the gene matches: 8. Germline V gene data show CDR1 as KGHSH and CDR2 as LQKENI. The CDR3 DNA follows: TGTGCCAGCTCACCCTCCGCGGGAGGGCCGAACAATGAGCAGTTCTTC. It specifies CASSPSAGGPNNEQFF.

This chain joins TRBV5-1 and TRBJ2-2; D call uncertain. The CDR3 is 16 residues long. The germline V and J ends were trimmed by 0 bases and 4 bases, with 13 bases remaining between them. Per germline, CDR1 SGHRS and CDR2 YFSETQ. The CDR3 protein is CASSLGPPLLTGELFF. The CDR3 DNA reads TGCGCCAGCAGCTTGGGGCCGCCCTTGCTCACCGGGGAGCTGTTTTTT.

This clone has ten or more counts. The chain combines TRBV19 with TRBJ1-6, with 11 positions matching TRBD1. Germline CDR1 reads LNHDA; CDR2 reads SQIVND (reference sequence). The CDR3 is made up of 15 amino acids. V trimming: 4 bases; J trimming: 9 bases; junction bases outside the gene matches: 5. The CDR3, as DNA: TGTGCCAGTAGTAGCGGACAGGGGGCGATTTCACCCCTCCACTTT. It yields the protein CASSSGQGAISPLHF.

The chain joins TRBV14 to TRBJ2-5; D is perhaps TRBD1 (5 bases). CDR1 and CDR2 from the germline V gene are SGHDN and FVKESK. V was cut by 0 bases and J by 3 bases, with 8 bases left in between. The CDR3 has 14 amino acids. DNA for the CDR3: TGTGCCAGCAGCCAAGATCCCAGGGAAGAGACCCAGTACTTC. It encodes CASSQDPREETQYF.

The V call is TRBV4-1, the J call TRBJ1-6, with TRBD1 as a possible D gene (5 bases). The V end was cut by 0 bases, the J end by 7 bases, with 19 bases between. The length of the CDR3 is 18 residues. Germline assignment: CDR1 MGHRA and CDR2 YSYEKL. This CDR3 reads CASSQDSGWGELNSPLHF. CDR3 bases: TGCGCCAGCAGCCAAGATAGTGGGTGGGGGGAGTTAAATTCACCCCTCCACTTT.

The J gene is TRBJ2-2, the V gene TRBV2; TRBD1 matches at 7 bases. The CDR3 has 14 amino acids. J was trimmed by 4 bases and V by 8 bases; bases with no gene match: 7. Germline lookup yields CDR1 SNHLY and CDR2 FYNNEI. The CDR3 loop is CASRGDSSTGELFF. In nucleotides, the CDR3 is TGTGCCAGCCGTGGGGACAGCTCCACCGGGGAGCTGTTTTTT.

This chain links TRBV11-2 with TRBJ1-1, with TRBD1 matching 7 bases. The CDR3 has 13 residues. CDR1 and CDR2 (germline): SGHAT, FQNNGV. V was clipped by 5 bases and J by 4 bases; unmatched bases: 4. The CDR3 sequence is CASSPTGSTEAFF. The CDR3 DNA reads TGTGCCAGCAGCCCGACAGGGAGCACTGAAGCTTTCTTT.

The CDR3 bases are TGTGCCAGCAGTTCGAACAGGGCGCCGAACACCGGGGAGCTGTTTTTT. This sequence encodes CASSSNRAPNTGELFF. The V gene is TRBV6-6, the J gene TRBJ2-2; D perhaps matches TRBD1 (6 bases). Trimming removed 4 bases from V and 0 bases from J, with 12 bases in between. The CDR3 length is 16 residues. The germline V gene encodes CDR1 MNHNY and CDR2 SVGAGI (reference sequence).

The rearrangement links TRBV5-5 to TRBJ2-3, with TRBD1 as a possible D gene (5 bases). The CDR3 is 14 amino acids. V was shortened by 4 bases and J by 6 bases, with 15 bases between the two germline ends. Germline assignment: CDR1 SGHKS and CDR2 YYEKEE (reference sequence). This CDR3 reads CASSPQGVVDTQYF. The CDR3 nucleotides read TGTGCCAGCAGCCCCCAGGGCGTAGTGGATACGCAGTATTTT.

This chain connects TRBV20-1 to TRBJ1-1, with TRBD1 as a possible D gene (6 bases). CDR3 length: 12 residues. The germline CDR1 and CDR2 sequences are DFQATT and SNEGSKA (reference sequence). Trimming took 3 bases from V and 6 from J, leaving 11 bases between them. CDR3 sequence reads: CSASNRVSEAFF. In DNA form, the CDR3 reads TGCAGTGCTAGTAACAGGGTGTCTGAAGCTTTCTTT.

The chain uses TRBV10-1 and TRBJ2-3; perhaps TRBD2 as D (5 bases). The length of the CDR3 is 15 residues. V was trimmed by 6 bases and J by 6 bases, leaving 19 bases between them. The germline gives CDR1 WNHNN, CDR2 SYGVQD (reference sequence). The CDR3 sequence is CASSDGLSQGDTQYF. Written as DNA, the CDR3 is TGCGCCAGCAGCGACGGACTCTCACAAGGGGATACGCAGTATTTT.

The chain links TRBV5-4 to TRBJ2-7; 10 nucleotides match TRBD2. This CDR3 spans 15 amino acids. The germline gives CDR1 SGHNT, CDR2 YYREEE (reference sequence). V was pared by 4 bases and J by 5 bases, with 9 bases of the junction left unmatched. The CDR3 DNA is TGTGCCAGCAGCGGATGGACTAGCGGCCATGACGAGCAGTACTTC. Translating gives CASSGWTSGHDEQYF. Supplemented by reference TRBV5-4 and TRBJ2-7, the full variable domain reads ETGVTQSPTHLIKTRGQQVTLRCSSQSGHNTVSWYQQALGQGPQFIFQYYREEENGRGNFPPRFSGLQFPNYSSELNVNALELDDSALYLCASSGWTSGHDEQYFGPGTRLTVT.

This clone was observed many times. J is TRBJ2-2 and V is TRBV5-1; TRBD2 agrees at 9 bases. Per germline, CDR1 SGHRS and CDR2 YFSETQ. Losses at the gene ends were 7 bases for V and 9 bases for J; bases not matched to a gene: 16. This CDR3 has 16 residues. The CDR3 DNA reads TGCGCCAGCCATGAAATATTAGCGGGAGAGAGAAGGGAGCTGTTTTTT. Translated: CASHEILAGERRELFF. Drawing the rest from reference TRBV5-1 and TRBJ2-2, the complete variable domain is KAGVTQTPRYLIKTRGQQVTLSCSPISGHRSVSWYQQTPGQGLQFLFEYFSETQRNKGNFPGRFSGRQFSNSRSEMNVSTLELGDSALYLCASHEILAGERRELFFGEGSRLTVL.

This chain joins TRBV7-9 and TRBJ1-2, with TRBD1 matching over 7 bases. V lost 1 base and J lost 4; bases outside the gene matches: 0. Per germline, CDR1 SEHNR and CDR2 FQNEAQ (reference sequence). This CDR3 is 13 amino acids long. In DNA, the CDR3 is TGTGCCAGCAGCTTAGGACAGGGCTATGGCTACACCTTC. This codes for CASSLGQGYGYTF.

This clone came up a few times. The V call is TRBV12-5, the J call TRBJ1-2, with D unresolved. The V gene's germline CDR1 is LGHNT and CDR2 FRNRAP. CDR3 length: 12 residues. V was shortened by 3 bases and J by 6 bases, with 8 bases between the two germline ends. The CDR3 loop reads CASGLNGDGYTF. CDR3 nucleotides: TGTGCTAGTGGTTTAAACGGGGATGGCTACACCTTC.

CDR3 bases: TGTGCCAGTAGTATAGGGGGCGATTCACCCCTCCACTTT. It encodes CASSIGGDSPLHF. V gene TRBV19 combines with J gene TRBJ1-6, with D possibly TRBD1 on 5 matching bases. Germline CDR1 reads LNHDA; CDR2 reads SQIVND (reference sequence). There are 13 residues in the CDR3. Deletions cut 1 base from V and 8 bases from J, with 6 bases between.

V is TRBV27 and J is TRBJ2-7; 11 bases fit TRBD2. With V trimmed by 3 bases and J by 3 bases, 1 base remained unmatched. The CDR3 extends over 14 amino acids. Per germline, CDR1 MNHEY and CDR2 SMNVEV (reference sequence). CDR3: CASSFGTSGYEQYF. Here the CDR3 DNA reads TGTGCCAGCAGTTTTGGGACTAGCGGCTACGAGCAGTACTTC.